The clone carrying this T cell receptor beta chain was seen many times. The data stem from a study of T cells in Graves' hyperthyroidism and ophthalmopathy. Whole-study context: Upon initial diagnosis and before any treatment, peripheral blood was collected.

What was amplified from RNA transcripts were TCR beta CDR3 regions. The HTBI primer set served for first-round RT-PCR of the TCR CDR3. Each CDR3 protein is one row after TCRdb ran MiXCR on the multiplex PCR reads. The table has around 440,000 distinct CDR3 sequences, approximately 14% seen once. The sequenced sample was blood. This sequence was found in a woman aged 18-30 years with Graves' hyperthyroidism.

The CDR3 coding sequence is TGTGCCAGCAGCCCGGACAGGGGGGTCTACAATGAGCAGTTCTTC. This translates into CASSPDRGVYNEQFF. J is TRBJ2-1 and V is TRBV6-2 or TRBV6-3, with 10 bases identical to TRBD1. From germline, CDR1 is MNHEY and CDR2 SVGEGT. The ends lost 6 bases at V and 3 bases at J; junction bases unmatched: 5. This CDR3 region has 15 residues.